These 24 T cell receptor beta chains came from one sample sequenced in a study of blood T cell repertoires in COVID-19. This table comes from immunoSEQ multiplex PCR, and its TCRdb copy is limited to in-frame clones, with some not included. In the table there are hundreds of thousands of clones, almost 85% of which are singletons. Sequences were obtained from peripheral blood. The receptors were gathered from a human donor in a cohort sampled during active COVID-19.

This chain uses TRBV19 with TRBJ2-1, with TRBD2 matching over 15 bases. The CDR3 runs to 16 residues. Unmatched junction bases numbered 1, after V lost 5 bases and J lost 2 bases. The germline V gene encodes CDR1 LNHDA and CDR2 SQIVND (reference sequence). CDR3 protein: CASSRTSGGAYNEQFF. The CDR3, as DNA: TGTGCCAGTAGTCGGACTAGCGGGGGGGCCTACAATGAGCAGTTCTTC.

This chain uses TRBV6-5 with TRBJ2-5, with a weak D call TRBD2 (6 bases). Per germline, CDR1 MNHEY and CDR2 SVGAGI. The CDR3 contains 12 residues. V dropped 2 bases and J dropped 5 bases, with 6 bases sitting between them. The CDR3 region is CASSYGGETQYF. CDR3 nucleotides: TGTGCCAGCAGTTACGGGGGGGAGACCCAGTACTTC.

The gene calls are TRBV11-2 and TRBJ1-1; TRBD1 matches at 7 bases. Germline V gene sequence: CDR1 SGHAT, CDR2 FQNNGV. V shed 0 bases, J shed 5 bases, and the junction held 12 bases outside the gene matches. This CDR3 region has 17 residues. The CDR3: CASSLDPRDRRSTEAFF. CDR3 in DNA: TGTGCCAGCAGCTTAGATCCGAGGGACAGACGGTCAACTGAAGCTTTCTTT.

V gene TRBV5-4 combines with J gene TRBJ2-2; tentatively, D is TRBD2 (6 bases). The germline V gene has CDR1 SGHNT and CDR2 YYREEE (reference sequence). Deletions cut 1 base from V and 7 bases from J, with 14 bases between. The CDR3 is 15 residues long. CDR3: CASSLMGGRNGELFF. The CDR3 DNA reads TGTGCCAGCAGCTTGATGGGGGGAAGGAACGGGGAGCTGTTTTTT.

V is TRBV6-6 and J is TRBJ1-1; 10 bases are shared with TRBD1. The germline V gene encodes CDR1 MNHNY and CDR2 SVGAGI (reference sequence). The CDR3 has 17 amino acids. The V gene end was trimmed by 5 bases and the J gene end by 4 bases; junction bases not matched to a gene: 13. This CDR3 reads CASSRWDRGLLGTEAFF. The DNA of the CDR3 is TGTGCCAGCAGTCGGTGGGACAGGGGATTGTTGGGCACTGAAGCTTTCTTT.

The chain couples TRBV7-9 to TRBJ1-4, with TRBD1 matching over 9 bases. The J segment lost 1 base and the V segment lost 6 bases, leaving 6 bases of the junction unmatched. Per germline, CDR1 SEHNR and CDR2 FQNEAQ (reference sequence). The CDR3 has 16 amino acids. The CDR3 loop reads CASSTNRGRTNEKLFF. CDR3 coding DNA: TGTGCCAGCAGTACAAACAGGGGGCGAACTAATGAAAAACTGTTTTTT.

This chain links TRBV7-3 with TRBJ2-5, with D perhaps matching TRBD2 (6 bases). This CDR3 region has 13 residues. Per the germline V gene, CDR1 is SGHTA and CDR2 is FQGTGA. Trimming shortened V by 5 bases and J by 3 bases, and 10 bases separated the two germline ends. This chain's CDR3 is CASSLGGKETQYF. DNA for the CDR3: TGTGCCAGCAGCCTTGGGGGGAAAGAGACCCAGTACTTC.

This chain joins TRBV18 and TRBJ2-3; 8 bases line up with TRBD2. V gave up 2 bases and J gave up 0 bases; unmatched junction bases: 4. This CDR3 region has 16 residues. In germline, CDR1 is KGHSH, CDR2 LQKENI. The CDR3 here is CASSPVAGYSTDTQYF. The CDR3 nucleotides are TGTGCCAGCTCACCAGTAGCGGGGTATAGCACAGATACGCAGTATTTT. The full variable domain, with the rest looked up from reference TRBV18 and TRBJ2-3, is NAGVMQNPRHLVRRRGQEARLRCSPMKGHSHVYWYRQLPEEGLKFMVYLQKENIIDESGMPKERFSAEFPKEGPSILRIQQVVRGDSAAYFCASSPVAGYSTDTQYFGPGTRLTVL.

CDR3 sequence: CASSLAGANYGYTF. CDR3 nucleotides: TGTGCCAGCAGCTTAGCAGGGGCTAACTATGGCTACACCTTC. The chain employs TRBV11-2 and TRBJ1-2; maybe TRBD1 (6 bases). Trimming stripped 1 base from V and 0 bases from J, with 6 bases between. The CDR3 is made up of 14 amino acids. The germline gives CDR1 SGHAT, CDR2 FQNNGV.

This clone was recorded only once. J is TRBJ2-5 and V is TRBV6-5, with 10 bases fitting TRBD2. Germline V CDR1 and CDR2: MNHEY, SVGAGI. The length of the CDR3 is 15 residues. V shed 4 bases and J 5 bases; nucleotides not matched to a gene: 7. CDR3 protein: CASSSLAGGWETQYF. CDR3 coding DNA: TGTGCCAGCAGTTCCTTAGCGGGGGGTTGGGAGACCCAGTACTTC.

The chain joins TRBV19 to TRBJ1-1, with 7 bases that match TRBD1. The V gene end was trimmed by 6 bases and the J gene end by 3 bases; junction bases not matched to a gene: 4. Per the germline V gene, CDR1 is LNHDA and CDR2 is SQIVND (reference sequence). This CDR3 is 13 amino acids long. CDR3 sequence (DNA): TGTGCCAGTAGCCGGGACAGTTACACTGAAGCTTTCTTT. It translates to CASSRDSYTEAFF.

J is TRBJ2-2 and V is TRBV5-1; weak D call: TRBD2 (5 bases). Per germline, CDR1 SGHRS and CDR2 YFSETQ. The CDR3 consists of 15 residues. V gave up 4 bases and J gave up 5 bases, with 15 bases separating them. The CDR3 bases are TGCGCCAGCAGCCCCGGAGCGGCCGGGACCGGGGAGCTGTTTTTT. It is translated as CASSPGAAGTGELFF.

The count of this clone is one. The sample carries other DNA sequences with the same CDR3. This chain uses TRBV19 with TRBJ1-6, with a possible D match to TRBD1 (6 bases). CDR1 LNHDA and CDR2 SQIVND come from the germline V gene (reference sequence). The CDR3 loop spans 13 amino acids. Trimming stripped 5 bases from V and 7 bases from J, with 9 bases between. The DNA for the CDR3 is TGTGCCAGTAGTTGGGGGCCCAATTCACCCCTCCACTTT. It translates to CASSWGPNSPLHF.

This chain connects TRBV24-1 to TRBJ1-2; 8 bases map to TRBD1. The CDR3 is 15 residues long. Trimming removed 4 bases from V and 9 bases from J; junction bases left unmatched: 12. Germline V lookup: CDR1 KGHDR, CDR2 SFDVKD. The CDR3 here is CATSDHTGGDLSYTF. The CDR3 coding sequence is TGTGCCACCAGTGACCATACAGGGGGGGATTTGAGCTACACCTTC.

The CDR3 reads CAIMPGANYGYTF. The CDR3 DNA sequence: TGTGCCATCATGCCGGGAGCTAACTATGGCTACACCTTC. V is TRBV10-3 and J is TRBJ1-2; D is unresolved. Germline values: CDR1 ENHRY, CDR2 SYGVKD. Trimming shortened V by 7 bases and J by 0 bases, and 9 bases separated the two germline ends. This CDR3 is built from 13 residues.

The chain has TRBV15 and TRBJ2-5; a weak D match, TRBD1 (6 bases). CDR3 length: 13 amino acids. Per germline, CDR1 LNHNV and CDR2 YYDKDF (reference sequence). V lost 6 bases, J lost 2 bases, and 10 bases lay in between. CDR3 DNA sequence: TGTGCCACCAGGTTAACAGGGCAAGAGACCCAGTACTTC. This gives the protein CATRLTGQETQYF. Full variable domain (remainder filled in from reference TRBV15 and TRBJ2-5): DAMVIQNPRYQVTQFGKPVTLSCSQTLNHNVMYWYQQKSSQAPKLLFHYYDKDFNNEADTPDNFQSRRPNTSFCFLDIRSPGLGDTAMYLCATRLTGQETQYFGPGTRLLVL.

The V and J genes are TRBV30 and TRBJ1-4; D uncertain. The CDR3 is 13 amino acids. The V end lost 0 bases, the J end lost 5 bases, and 7 bases lay between the germline ends. Germline loops: CDR1 GTSNPN, CDR2 SVGIG (reference sequence). The CDR3 is CAWSVESNEKLFF. Here the CDR3 DNA reads TGTGCCTGGAGTGTCGAGTCCAATGAAAAACTGTTTTTT.

V usage is TRBV21-1 and J usage is TRBJ1-1; the table gives TRBD1 as D, unverified against the DNA. TRBV21-1 is flagged as a pseudogene. The CDR3 is made up of 10 amino acids. This chain's CDR3 is CASTSTEAFF. The CDR3 region has the DNA TGTGCCAGCACATCCACAGAAGCTTTCTTT.

In nucleotides, the CDR3 is TGTGCCAGCAGCCTTCGACAGGCCCCTGAAGCTTTCTTT. Translated, it gives CASSLRQAPEAFF. The genes are TRBV5-6 and TRBJ1-1, with a tentative D call TRBD1 (6 bases). Trimming left V 4 bases short and J 6 bases short, with 13 bases between. Germline V gene sequence: CDR1 SGHDT, CDR2 YYEEEE. The CDR3 spans 13 residues.

The chain combines TRBV18 with TRBJ1-1; 7 bases match TRBD1. Losses at the gene ends were 3 bases for V and 0 bases for J; bases not matched to a gene: 7. The CDR3 is made up of 16 amino acids. Germline-derived CDR1 and CDR2 are KGHSH and LQKENI. The CDR3 is CASSPLKGALNTEAFF. Here the CDR3 DNA reads TGTGCCAGCTCACCTCTGAAGGGGGCTCTGAACACTGAAGCTTTCTTT.

The V and J genes are TRBV19 and TRBJ2-2; TRBD1 matches at 12 bases. V dropped 6 bases and J dropped 8; count of bases not matched to a gene: 4. The CDR3 loop spans 14 amino acids. Germline V lookup: CDR1 LNHDA, CDR2 SQIVND (reference sequence). The CDR3 DNA reads as TGTGCCAGTAGATGGGACAGGGGGCAGGGGGAGCTGTTTTTT. Translated: CASRWDRGQGELFF. The full variable domain, its missing parts supplied by reference TRBV19 and TRBJ2-2, is DGGITQSPKYLFRKEGQNVTLSCEQNLNHDAMYWYRQDPGQGLRLIYYSQIVNDFQKGDIAEGYSVSREKKESFPLTVTSAQKNPTAFYLCASRWDRGQGELFFGEGSRLTVL.

V and J are TRBV5-1 and TRBJ2-2; maybe TRBD1 (5 bases). The germline gives CDR1 SGHRS, CDR2 YFSETQ. The CDR3 consists of 14 residues. V was shortened by 7 bases and J by 2 bases, with 12 bases between the two germline ends. The DNA for the CDR3 is TGCGCCAGCTCCGAACAGGAAAACACCGGGGAGCTGTTTTTT. The encoded protein is CASSEQENTGELFF.

The chain employs TRBV5-1 and TRBJ1-4, with D unresolved. The germline V gene has CDR1 SGHRS and CDR2 YFSETQ. V was cut by 1 base and J by 3 bases, with 13 bases left in between. The CDR3 extends over 16 amino acids. As DNA, the CDR3 is TGCGCCAGCAGCTTGATCGGGGTGGCTTCTAATGAAAAACTGTTTTTT. It is translated as CASSLIGVASNEKLFF.

V is TRBV30 and J is TRBJ1-1; 7 bases agree with TRBD1. V shed 5 bases, J shed 0 bases, and the junction held 3 bases outside the gene matches. This CDR3 comprises 13 residues. CDR1 is GTSNPN, CDR2 SVGIG, per germline (reference sequence). CDR3 coding DNA: TGTGCCTGGGGGACAGAAATGAACACTGAAGCTTTCTTT. This encodes CAWGTEMNTEAFF.